One and the same sample provided the 14 T cell receptor beta chains below, sequenced in a study of T cells in Graves' hyperthyroidism and ophthalmopathy. Researchers amplified the TCR beta CDR3 regions from RNA transcripts. The HTBI primer set was used in a first-round RT-PCR of the TCR CDR3. TCRdb re-called the multiplex PCR reads through MiXCR, storing one row per CDR3 protein. The data show about 540,000 distinct CDR3 sequences, about 45% seen once. What was sequenced was peripheral blood or thyroid tissue (not recorded which). The receptors come from a young woman with Graves' hyperthyroidism.

A few counts support this clonotype. This chain connects TRBV12-3 or TRBV12-4 to TRBJ1-6, with D unresolved. This CDR3 has 14 amino acids. The germline V and J ends were trimmed by 6 bases and 10 bases, with 16 bases remaining between them. CDR3 bases: TGTGCCAGCAGCCAAGCCGGGTCAGCCTCACCCCTCCACTTT. Amino acids: CASSQAGSASPLHF.

The chain has TRBV20-1 and TRBJ2-2; D is perhaps TRBD1 or TRBD2 (6 bases each). The CDR3 runs 15 residues. V was cut by 0 bases and J by 6 bases, with 14 bases left in between. CDR1 and CDR2 (germline): DFQATT, SNEGSKA (reference sequence). The CDR3 DNA sequence: TGCAGTGCTAGAGATCCTGGGGGGCGCGCCGGGGAGCTGTTTTTT. This encodes CSARDPGGRAGELFF.

This clonotype was detected ten times or more. J is TRBJ1-2 and V is TRBV19; D remains unclear. CDR1 is LNHDA and CDR2 is SQIVND in the germline V gene (reference sequence). The CDR3 consists of 15 residues. The V end was cut by 3 bases, the J end by 3 bases, with 14 bases between. CDR3 sequence (DNA): TGTGCCAGTAGTATGGAATGGAATTGGGACTATGGCTACACCTTC. This gives the protein CASSMEWNWDYGYTF.

This clonotype showed up just a few times. This chain links TRBV7-9 with TRBJ1-4, with D perhaps TRBD1 (6 bases). V lost 9 bases to trimming and J lost 5 bases, with 16 bases between them. This CDR3 has 14 residues. Looked up from germline, CDR1 is SEHNR and CDR2 is FQNEAQ (reference sequence). Here the CDR3 reads CASTQGVPNEKLFF. CDR3 DNA: TGTGCCAGTACACAGGGTGTCCCCAATGAAAAACTGTTTTTT.

This sequence joins TRBV5-4 and TRBJ1-2, with TRBD1 as a possible D gene (6 bases). This CDR3 spans 13 amino acids. Germline V gene data show CDR1 as SGHNT and CDR2 as YYREEE (reference sequence). Trimming took off 3 bases at V and 6 bases at J, with 12 bases between the two ends. The CDR3 here is CASSSDSANGYTF. The CDR3 coding sequence is TGTGCCAGCAGCTCGGACAGCGCCAATGGCTACACCTTC.

This chain uses TRBV6-1 with TRBJ2-2; maybe TRBD2 (6 bases). The length of the CDR3 is 13 residues. V lost 7 bases and J lost 5, with 11 bases in between. Germline loops: CDR1 MNHNS, CDR2 SASEGT. CDR3 sequence: CASTLGTTGELFF. In DNA form, the CDR3 reads TGTGCCAGCACCCTAGGGACTACCGGGGAGCTGTTTTTT.

The CDR3 DNA reads as TGTGCCAGCAGCACAAGACAGGGTGGCTATGGCTACACCTTC. Translated, it gives CASSTRQGGYGYTF. The rearrangement joins TRBV7-3 to TRBJ1-2; 7 nucleotides align to TRBD1. Per germline, CDR1 SGHTA and CDR2 FQGTGA. The V segment lost 5 bases and the J segment 4 bases; nucleotides outside the gene matches: 7. CDR3 length: 14 residues.

This clonotype occurred many times. The CDR3 protein is CASSPGTQGTGYTF. CDR3 bases: TGTGCCAGCAGCCCAGGGACTCAAGGAACTGGCTACACCTTC. The rearrangement links TRBV7-9 to TRBJ1-2, with a tentative D call TRBD1 (5 bases). The CDR3 length is 14 residues. Trimming pared 5 bases from V and 7 bases from J, leaving 17 bases between. Germline V gene lookup returns CDR1 SEHNR and CDR2 FQNEAQ (reference sequence).

This clonotype was counted once. CDR3 DNA: TGTGCCAGCAGCCAAGAAGGGACGGCGGTGGGGTGGGAGACCCAGTACTTC. Translating it yields CASSQEGTAVGWETQYF. V usage is TRBV4-2 and J usage is TRBJ2-5; D is possibly TRBD1 or TRBD2 (5 bases each). Germline V lookup: CDR1 LGHNA, CDR2 YNFKEQ. V dropped 0 bases and J dropped 5 bases, with 19 bases sitting between them. The CDR3 has 17 amino acids.

About this clonotype: A read error may produce the germline difference seen at one junction end. The genes are TRBV2 and TRBJ1-5, with 8 bases lining up with TRBD1. The CDR3 is made up of 15 amino acids. The germline V gene has CDR1 SNHLY and CDR2 FYNNEI. The CDR3 here is CASSLGSGGKQPQHF. CDR3 DNA: TGTGCCAGCAGCTTAGGGTCAGGGGGCAAACAGCCCCAGCATTTT. Full variable domain (missing parts from reference TRBV2 and TRBJ1-5): EPEVTQTPSHQVTQMGQEVILRCVPISNHLYFYWYRQILGQKVEFLVSFYNNEISEKSEIFDDQFSVERPDGSNFTLKIRSTKLEDSAMYFCASSLGSGGKQPQHFGDGTRLSIL.

This clonotype appeared a few times. The chain links TRBV7-9 to TRBJ2-7, with D tentatively TRBD1 (6 bases). The CDR3 consists of 16 residues. V was clipped by 3 bases and J by 3 bases, with 18 bases between them. Germline V gene lookup returns CDR1 SEHNR and CDR2 FQNEAQ (reference sequence). The DNA for the CDR3 is TGTGCCAGCAGCTTCGCCTCCGGACAGCCGGGCTACGAGCAGTACTTC. Its protein is CASSFASGQPGYEQYF. Full variable domain (rest looked up from reference TRBV7-9 and TRBJ2-7): DTGVSQNPRHKITKRGQNVTFRCDPISEHNRLYWYRQTLGQGPEFLTYFQNEAQLEKSRLLSDRFSAERPKGSFSTLEIQRTEQGDSAMYLCASSFASGQPGYEQYFGPGTRLTVT.

Worth noting for this clonotype: A much larger clone is a single base away; this may be a read error. J is TRBJ1-2 and V is TRBV10-3, with 8 bases aligning to TRBD1. Trimming cost V 3 bases and J 3 bases; bases outside gene matches: 9. This CDR3 spans 16 amino acids. Germline CDR1 reads ENHRY; CDR2 reads SYGVKD. This CDR3 reads CAISDHPPDRDYGYTF. CDR3 DNA: TGTGCCATCAGTGATCACCCACCGGACAGGGACTATGGCTACACCTTC.

V gene TRBV5-1 combines with J gene TRBJ2-6, with D perhaps TRBD1 (5 bases). Germline CDR1 is SGHRS and CDR2 is YFSETQ. This CDR3 contains 17 residues. With 3 bases removed from V and 11 bases from J, the gap between germline ends came to 24 bases. This chain's CDR3 is CASSSDPTGALQDVLTF. CDR3 DNA: TGCGCCAGCAGCTCCGATCCTACGGGTGCCCTACAGGACGTCCTGACTTTC.

The chain is built from TRBV5-1 and TRBJ2-5; TRBD2 might be the D (6 bases). V dropped 5 bases and J dropped 5 bases, with 13 bases sitting between them. This CDR3 is built from 13 residues. Germline V lookup: CDR1 SGHRS, CDR2 YFSETQ. CDR3 bases: TGCGCCAGCAGTGCCCCGGGAGCCGAGACCCAGTACTTC. It encodes CASSAPGAETQYF. Complete variable domain (other parts from reference TRBV5-1 and TRBJ2-5): KAGVTQTPRYLIKTRGQQVTLSCSPISGHRSVSWYQQTPGQGLQFLFEYFSETQRNKGNFPGRFSGRQFSNSRSEMNVSTLELGDSALYLCASSAPGAETQYFGPGTRLLVL.